These T cell receptor beta chains were read from a single sample in a study of breast tumors, draining lymph nodes, adjacent tissues. TCRdb processed the multiplex PCR reads anew with MiXCR; each CDR3 protein has one entry. The table shows some 85,000 distinct CDR3 sequences, with approximately 29% occurring only once. The sequenced sample consisted of axillary lymph node tissue. These receptors were taken from a female donor with breast cancer. Some clones in this sample may be carry-over from other donors' samples. CDR3s include the opening cysteine and the closing phenylalanine or tryptophan. A D gene is named only where the DNA matches it firmly. Expanded clones get a size class; other rows say once, few or many, or leave the size out.

J,D,V,size,DNA,CDR3
TRBJ2-7,TRBD2,TRBV29-1,-,TGCAGTCCCGTCGCGGGGAGGGATTACGAGCAGTACTTC,CSPVAGRDYEQYF
TRBJ2-2,-,TRBV11-3,-,TGTGCCAGCAGCCCAAGGTCGAACACCGGGGAGCTGTTTTTT,CASSPRSNTGELFF
TRBJ1-5,TRBD1,TRBV20-1,-,TGCAGTGCTAAAAGTCCGGGACAGGGGCCGCCCCCGCATTTT,CSAKSPGQGPPPHF
TRBJ2-2,-,TRBV7-7,many,TGTGCCAGCAGCTTCCCGTGGAGGGTAGGCACCGGGGAGCTGTTTTTT,CASSFPWRVGTGELFF
TRBJ2-3,-,TRBV4-1,many,TGCGCCAGCAGCCACCGAGCACGGGATACGCAGTATTTT,CASSHRARDTQYF
TRBJ2-7,-,TRBV28,-,TGTGCCAGCAGTTTAACCTACGAGCAGCACTTC,CASSLTYEQHF
TRBJ1-4,-,TRBV30,many,TGTGCCTGGAGTGTCACAGAAAAACTGTTTTTT,CAWSVTEKLFF
TRBJ2-5,-,TRBV27,many,TGTGCCAGCAAGGAGTTAGAGACCCAGTACTTC,CASKELETQYF
TRBJ2-2,-,TRBV11-2,many,TGTGCCAGCAGCTTAGAGAGAGCCGGGGAGCTGTTTTTT,CASSLERAGELFF
TRBJ2-5,TRBD2,TRBV2,-,TGTGCCAGCAGTTTAGCGGGAGGGCCAGAGACCCAGTACTTC,CASSLAGGPETQYF
TRBJ2-7,TRBD2,TRBV20-1,many,TGCAGTGGGGGGGGGGGAACCTACGAGCAGTACTTC,CSGGGGTYEQYF
TRBJ2-1,-,TRBV7-3,many,TGTGCCAGCAGCTTAACGTCAACAGGCAATGAGCAGTTCTTC,CASSLTSTGNEQFF
TRBJ1-2,-,TRBV20-1,many,TGCAGTGCTAGAGTACCCACCACGGGCAGAACCTATGGCTACACCTTC,CSARVPTTGRTYGYTF
TRBJ2-1,-,TRBV18,many,TGTGCCAGCTCACCCGGGGAAGGGGGTTACAATGAGCAGTTCTTC,CASSPGEGGYNEQFF
TRBJ2-2,-,TRBV5-1,-,TGCGCCAGCAGCTTGGGTTCGTCCGGGAACCTGTTTTTT,CASSLGSSGNLFF
TRBJ2-7,TRBD2,TRBV27,many,TGTGCCAGCAGTTCTGGACTAGCTTCCTACGAGCAGTACTTC,CASSSGLASYEQYF
TRBJ2-7,TRBD1,TRBV20-1,-,TGCAGTGCTTCACCGGGACAGGTGGACTACGAGCAGTACTTC,CSASPGQVDYEQYF
TRBJ1-1,-,TRBV6-1,-,TGCGCCAGCAGTGATCCGAACACTGAAGCTTTCTTT,CASSDPNTEAFF
TRBJ2-5,-,TRBV20-1,many,TGCAGTGCTCATGACAGATACCAAGAGACCCAGTACTTC,CSAHDRYQETQYF
TRBJ2-5,-,TRBV4-2,many,TGTGCCAGCAGCCAAGATGTAAGGCACCTGGAACAAGAGACCCAGTACTTC,CASSQDVRHLEQETQYF
TRBJ2-7,TRBD1,TRBV27,many,TGTGCCAGCAGTTCCTACAGGGGGGCTCGAAGCTTGGGGTACGAGCAGTACTTC,CASSSYRGARSLGYEQYF
TRBJ2-7,-,TRBV24-1,many,TGTGCCACCAGTGATTTGATTTACCGGGACAACTCCTACGAGCAGTACTTC,CATSDLIYRDNSYEQYF
TRBJ2-7,-,TRBV6-6,-,TGTGCCAGCAGTCCCGGGAGCACCCGAAACGAGCAGTACTTC,CASSPGSTRNEQYF
TRBJ2-1,-,TRBV6-5,many,TGTGCCAGCAGTCCCGGCAATGAGCAGTTCTTC,CASSPGNEQFF
TRBJ1-4,-,TRBV10-1,many,TGCGCCAGCAGTGAAAAACAGGCAAATGAAAAACTGTTTTTT,CASSEKQANEKLFF
TRBJ1-2,TRBD1,TRBV5-4,-,TGTGCCAGCAGCTCCCAGGGGGGTCTTGGCTACACCTTC,CASSSQGGLGYTF
TRBJ1-2,-,TRBV10-3,many,TGTGCCATCAGTGAGGCGACACAGGGAACCTATGGCTACACCTTC,CAISEATQGTYGYTF
TRBJ1-4,TRBD1,TRBV12-3/TRBV12-4,many,TGTGCCAGCAGTGGAATACAGGGGGCAGGGGGGACTAATGAAAAACTGTTTTTT,CASSGIQGAGGTNEKLFF
TRBJ1-5,-,TRBV5-1,many,TGCGCCAGCCGGGCAGGTTTGGGCAATCAGCCCCAGCATTTT,CASRAGLGNQPQHF
TRBJ1-5,-,TRBV6-4,many,TGTGCCAGCAGTGACTCGTGGGGGAATAGCAATCAGCCCCAGCATTTT,CASSDSWGNSNQPQHF
TRBJ2-6,-,TRBV11-3,many,TGTGCCAGCACCAAAGACTCTGGGGCCAACGTCCTGACTTTC,CASTKDSGANVLTF
TRBJ1-2,-,TRBV3-1,many,TGTGCCAGCAGCCAACGGTCGGACACAGGCTATGGCTACACCTTC,CASSQRSDTGYGYTF
TRBJ2-7,-,TRBV5-1,many,TGCGCCAGCAGCTTGGACGACTTCGAGCAGTACTTC,CASSLDDFEQYF
TRBJ1-1,TRBD1,TRBV19,few,TGTGCCAGTAGTATCGGCAGGGGGCTCCCTGAAGCTTTCTTT,CASSIGRGLPEAFF
TRBJ2-2,TRBD2,TRBV9,many,TGTGCCAGCAGCGATCCGCACGGGGGGGATCCCACCGGGGAGCTGTTTTTT,CASSDPHGGDPTGELFF
TRBJ1-1,-,TRBV6-2/TRBV6-3,-,TGTGCCAGCCGTCGGGAGAACACTGAAGCTTTCTTT,CASRRENTEAFF
TRBJ2-3,-,TRBV7-6,once,TGTGCCAGCAGCTTAAGAGGGGGAGCCGATACGCAGTATTTT,CASSLRGGADTQYF
TRBJ1-1,-,TRBV7-9,-,TGTGCCAGCAGCCCCCCCCGCCAGTACACTGAAGCTTTCTTT,CASSPPRQYTEAFF
TRBJ2-3,TRBD1,TRBV4-1,-,TGCGCCAGCAGCCAAGAGGGGACAGGTAAAGATACGCAGTATTTT,CASSQEGTGKDTQYF
TRBJ2-1,TRBD2,TRBV9,-,TGTGCCAGCAGCGTTGGGACTAGCGGATACAATGAGCCGTTCTTC,CASSVGTSGYNEPFF
TRBJ2-7,TRBD1,TRBV10-3,few,TGTGCCATCAGGCCGGGACAGGGAACCTACGAGCAGTACTTC,CAIRPGQGTYEQYF
TRBJ2-3,TRBD2,TRBV20-1,-,TGCAGTGCTAGAACCCGACTAGCGACTAGCACAGATACGCAGTATTTT,CSARTRLATSTDTQYF
TRBJ2-7,-,TRBV7-9,-,TGTGCCGACAGCCCTACGGGGTCCGAGCAGTACTTC,CADSPTGSEQYF
TRBJ2-1,TRBD1,TRBV11-2,-,TGTGCCAGCAGCTCGAAACCGGGACAGTACAATGAGCAGTTCTTC,CASSSKPGQYNEQFF
TRBJ1-1,TRBD1,TRBV19,few,TGTGCCAGTTTCCCGAACGGGACAGGGATTGAGAACACTGAAGCTTTCTTT,CASFPNGTGIENTEAFF
TRBJ2-5,TRBD2,TRBV19,many,TGTGCCAGTAGTAACAGACTAGCGGGGGGGGAGACCCAGTACTTC,CASSNRLAGGETQYF
TRBJ2-5,-,TRBV4-1,many,TGCGCCAGCAGCCAAGATCAGGGTAATTTCGGAGAGACCCAGTACTTC,CASSQDQGNFGETQYF
TRBJ2-5,-,TRBV7-9,-,TGTGCCAGCAGCGGGAGGGGGAGGGAGTTGGAGACCCAGTACTTC,CASSGRGRELETQYF